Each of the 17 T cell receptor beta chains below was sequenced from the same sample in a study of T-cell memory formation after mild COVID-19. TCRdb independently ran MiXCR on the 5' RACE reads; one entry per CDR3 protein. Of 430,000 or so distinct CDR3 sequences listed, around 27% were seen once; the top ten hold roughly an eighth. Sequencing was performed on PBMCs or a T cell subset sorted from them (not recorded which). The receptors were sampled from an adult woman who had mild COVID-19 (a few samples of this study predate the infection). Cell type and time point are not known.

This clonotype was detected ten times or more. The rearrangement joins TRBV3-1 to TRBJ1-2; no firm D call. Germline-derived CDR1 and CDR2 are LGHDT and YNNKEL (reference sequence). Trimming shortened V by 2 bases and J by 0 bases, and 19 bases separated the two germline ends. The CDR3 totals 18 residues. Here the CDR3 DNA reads TGTGCCAGCAGCCAACCATCAAGAGTCAGAGCCGCTAACTATGGCTACACCTTC. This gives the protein CASSQPSRVRAANYGYTF.

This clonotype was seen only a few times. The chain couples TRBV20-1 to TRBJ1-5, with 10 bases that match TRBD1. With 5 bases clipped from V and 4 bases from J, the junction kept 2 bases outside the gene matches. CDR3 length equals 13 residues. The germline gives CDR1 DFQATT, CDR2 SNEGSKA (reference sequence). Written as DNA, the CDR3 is TGCAGTGCTCGGACAGGGGGAAATCAGCCCCAGCATTTT. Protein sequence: CSARTGGNQPQHF.

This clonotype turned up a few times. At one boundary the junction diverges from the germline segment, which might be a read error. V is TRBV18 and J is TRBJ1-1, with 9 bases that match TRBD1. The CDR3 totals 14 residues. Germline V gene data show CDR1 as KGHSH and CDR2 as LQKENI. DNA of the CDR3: TGTGCCAGCTCGCCACAATGGACAGGGGCTGAAGCTTTCTTT. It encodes CASSPQWTGAEAFF.

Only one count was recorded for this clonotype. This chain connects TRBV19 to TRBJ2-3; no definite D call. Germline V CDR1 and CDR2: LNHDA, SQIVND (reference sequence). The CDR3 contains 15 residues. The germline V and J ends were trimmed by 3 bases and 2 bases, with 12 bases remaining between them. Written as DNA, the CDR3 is TGTGCCAGTAGTATCCAGGCTAGTACCACAGATACGCAGTATTTT. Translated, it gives CASSIQASTTDTQYF. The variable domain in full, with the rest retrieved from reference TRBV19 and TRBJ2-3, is DGGITQSPKYLFRKEGQNVTLSCEQNLNHDAMYWYRQDPGQGLRLIYYSQIVNDFQKGDIAEGYSVSREKKESFPLTVTSAQKNPTAFYLCASSIQASTTDTQYFGPGTRLTVL.

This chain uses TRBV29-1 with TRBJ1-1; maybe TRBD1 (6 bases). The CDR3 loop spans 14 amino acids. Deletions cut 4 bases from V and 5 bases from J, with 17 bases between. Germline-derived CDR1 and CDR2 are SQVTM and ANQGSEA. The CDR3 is CSVGGVQGRTEAFF. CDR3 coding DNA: TGCAGCGTTGGGGGGGTACAGGGACGAACTGAAGCTTTCTTT.

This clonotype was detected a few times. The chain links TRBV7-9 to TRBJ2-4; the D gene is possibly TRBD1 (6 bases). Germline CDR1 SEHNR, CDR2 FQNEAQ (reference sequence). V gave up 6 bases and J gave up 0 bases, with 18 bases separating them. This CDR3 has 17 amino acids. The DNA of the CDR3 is TGTGCCAGCAGTTCCGTCCGGGACATCTTAGCCAAAAACATTCAGTACTTC. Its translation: CASSSVRDILAKNIQYF.

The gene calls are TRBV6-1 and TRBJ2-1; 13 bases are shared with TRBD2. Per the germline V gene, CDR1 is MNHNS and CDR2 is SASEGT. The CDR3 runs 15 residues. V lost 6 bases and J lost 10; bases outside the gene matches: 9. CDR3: CASSGLAGAQLEQFF. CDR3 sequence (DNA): TGTGCCAGCAGCGGACTAGCGGGGGCCCAGTTAGAGCAGTTCTTC.

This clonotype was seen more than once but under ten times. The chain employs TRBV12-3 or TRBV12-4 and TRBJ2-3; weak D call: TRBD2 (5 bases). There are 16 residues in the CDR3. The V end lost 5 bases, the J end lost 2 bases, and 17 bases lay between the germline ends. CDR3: CASSPPSTKITDTQYF. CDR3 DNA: TGTGCCAGCAGTCCTCCCTCGACTAAGATCACAGATACGCAGTATTTT.

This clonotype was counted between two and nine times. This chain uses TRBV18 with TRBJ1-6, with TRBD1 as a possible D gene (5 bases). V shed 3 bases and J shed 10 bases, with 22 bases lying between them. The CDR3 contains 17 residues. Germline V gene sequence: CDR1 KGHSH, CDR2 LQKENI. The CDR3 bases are TGTGCCAGCTCACCTGTAAACCCGGGGGGTGCGGAGTCACCCCTCCACTTT. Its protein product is CASSPVNPGGAESPLHF.

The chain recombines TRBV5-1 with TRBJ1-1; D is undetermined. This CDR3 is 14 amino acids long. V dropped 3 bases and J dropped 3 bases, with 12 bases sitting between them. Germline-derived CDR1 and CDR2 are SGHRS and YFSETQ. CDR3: CASSSTGGHTEAFF. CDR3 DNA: TGCGCCAGCAGCTCGACTGGAGGGCACACTGAAGCTTTCTTT.

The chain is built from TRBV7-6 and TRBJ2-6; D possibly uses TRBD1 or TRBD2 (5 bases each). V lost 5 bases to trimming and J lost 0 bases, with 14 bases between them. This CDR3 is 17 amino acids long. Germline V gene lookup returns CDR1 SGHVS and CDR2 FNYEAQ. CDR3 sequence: CASSPGPTPSGANVLTF. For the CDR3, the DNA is TGTGCCAGCAGCCCGGGACCGACCCCCTCTGGGGCCAACGTCCTGACTTTC.

In DNA form, the CDR3 reads TGCGCCAGCAGCTTGTCCCAAACGACAGACGAGCAGTACTTC. Translation gives CASSLSQTTDEQYF. The V and J genes are TRBV4-1 and TRBJ2-7; tentative D call: TRBD1 (5 bases). Trimming pared 5 bases from V and 5 bases from J, leaving 16 bases between. In germline, CDR1 is MGHRA, CDR2 YSYEKL. This CDR3 has 14 residues.

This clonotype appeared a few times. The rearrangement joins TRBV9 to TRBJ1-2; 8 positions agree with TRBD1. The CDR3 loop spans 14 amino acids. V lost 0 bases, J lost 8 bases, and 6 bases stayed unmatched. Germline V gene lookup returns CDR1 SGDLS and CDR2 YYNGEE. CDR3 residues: CASSVAGQGGGYTF. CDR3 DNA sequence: TGTGCCAGCAGCGTAGCTGGACAGGGAGGCGGCTACACCTTC.

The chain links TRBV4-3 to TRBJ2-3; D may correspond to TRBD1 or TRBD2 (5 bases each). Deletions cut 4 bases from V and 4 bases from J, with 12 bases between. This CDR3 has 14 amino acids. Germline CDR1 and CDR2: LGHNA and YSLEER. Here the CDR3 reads CASSLYRTSDTQYF. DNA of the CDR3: TGCGCCAGCAGCCTATACAGGACTTCAGATACGCAGTATTTT.

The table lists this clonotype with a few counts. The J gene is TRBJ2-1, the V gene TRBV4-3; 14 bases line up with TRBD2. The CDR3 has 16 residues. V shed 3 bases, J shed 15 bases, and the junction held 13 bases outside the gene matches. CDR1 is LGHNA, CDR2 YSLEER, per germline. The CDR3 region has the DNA TGCGCCAGCAGCCAGACTATTAGGACTAGCGGGGGGATGGGGTTCTTC. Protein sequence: CASSQTIRTSGGMGFF.

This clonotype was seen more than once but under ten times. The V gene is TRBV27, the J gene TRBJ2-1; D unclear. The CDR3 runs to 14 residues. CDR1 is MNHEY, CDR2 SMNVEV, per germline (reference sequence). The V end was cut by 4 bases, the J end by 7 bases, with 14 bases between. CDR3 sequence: CASSSTGLQNEQFF. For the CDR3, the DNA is TGTGCCAGCAGTTCCACGGGCCTCCAAAATGAGCAGTTCTTC.

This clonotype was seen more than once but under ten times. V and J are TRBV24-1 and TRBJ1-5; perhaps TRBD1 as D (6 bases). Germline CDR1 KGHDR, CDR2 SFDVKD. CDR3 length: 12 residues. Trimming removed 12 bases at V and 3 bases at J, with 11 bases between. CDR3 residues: CAVRQDNQPQHF. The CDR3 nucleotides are TGTGCCGTACGACAGGACAATCAGCCCCAGCATTTT.